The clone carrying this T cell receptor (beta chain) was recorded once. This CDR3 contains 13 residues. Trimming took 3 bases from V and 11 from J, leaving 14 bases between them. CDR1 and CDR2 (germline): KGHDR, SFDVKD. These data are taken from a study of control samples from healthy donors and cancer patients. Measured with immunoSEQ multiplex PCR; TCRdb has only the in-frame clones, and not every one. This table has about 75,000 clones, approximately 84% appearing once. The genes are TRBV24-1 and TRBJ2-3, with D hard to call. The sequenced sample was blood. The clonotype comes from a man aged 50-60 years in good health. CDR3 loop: CATSDPPTVEQYF. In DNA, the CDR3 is TGTGCCACCAGTGATCCCCCAACAGTAGAGCAGTATTTT.